This T cell receptor beta chain is from a study of T cell changes during pregnancy in multiple sclerosis. The V segment lost 9 bases and the J segment 1 base; nucleotides outside the gene matches: 7. CDR1 LNHDA and CDR2 SQIVND come from the germline V gene (reference sequence). The CDR3 sequence is 15 residues long. Sequencing used immunoSEQ multiplex PCR; TCRdb keeps in-frame clones, though not all of them. The sample has some 60,000 clones; approximately 91% are singletons. Sequenced material: peripheral blood, taken after pregnancy. The rearrangement uses TRBV19 and TRBJ1-2; the match to TRBD1 covers 11 bases. This sequence originates from a female donor with multiple sclerosis, enrolled in a pregnancy study. CDR3 residues: CASGQGARGNYGYTF. The CDR3 DNA follows: TGTGCCAGCGGACAGGGGGCGCGCGGTAACTATGGCTACACCTTC.